Each of the 21 T cell receptor beta chains below was sequenced from the same sample in a study of cytomegalovirus exposure and HLA in healthy donors (dated by TCRdb to about 2017). Library construction relied on the immunoSEQ multiplex PCR assay. The multiplex PCR relied on a mix of 60 forward primers for TCR Vbeta segments and 13 reverse primers for TCR Jbeta segments. TCRdb stores this immuneACCESS table with in-frame sequences only. Part of the clones is absent; in the studies checked, under half of the shortfall reflects unresolved V genes, and no reason is known for the rest. Here the sample has some 150,000 clones; about four fifths occur a single time. The top ten hold 2.2% of the sample. Input material: PBMCs. The receptor source for this set is a man aged 25 to 45 in good health and CMV-seronegative.

The CDR3 sequence is CASSLTSGRETSTDTQYF. The CDR3 nucleotides are TGCGCCAGCAGCCTGACTAGCGGGAGGGAAACTAGCACAGATACGCAGTATTTT. The chain has TRBV10-1 and TRBJ2-3; 14 positions match TRBD2. This CDR3 region has 18 residues. Looked up from germline, CDR1 is WNHNN and CDR2 is SYGVQD (reference sequence). The J segment lost 0 bases and the V segment lost 6 bases, leaving 8 bases of the junction unmatched.

The rearrangement uses TRBV13 and TRBJ1-1; D gene unclear. The V and J ends lost 1 base and 0 bases respectively, with 9 bases between them. Germline CDR1 reads PRHDT; CDR2 reads FYEKMQ (reference sequence). The CDR3 covers 15 residues. As DNA, the CDR3 is TGTGCCAGCAGCTTAGAGCTTTCTATGAACACTGAAGCTTTCTTT. This sequence encodes CASSLELSMNTEAFF.

This chain uses TRBV6-5 with TRBJ2-4; the D gene is possibly TRBD2 (5 bases). The CDR3 extends over 16 amino acids. Germline loops: CDR1 MNHEY, CDR2 SVGAGI. Trimming cost V 0 bases and J 0 bases, with 9 bases left between them. The CDR3 loop reads CASSYSAGLAKNIQYF. The CDR3 DNA sequence: TGTGCCAGCAGTTACTCGGCGGGCCTAGCCAAAAACATTCAGTACTTC.

This clone has a handful of counts. V usage is TRBV30 and J usage is TRBJ2-5; no firm D call. V dropped 6 bases and J dropped 1 base, with 6 bases sitting between them. This CDR3 spans 11 amino acids. CDR1 is GTSNPN, CDR2 SVGIG, per germline (reference sequence). The CDR3 nucleotides are TGTGCCTGTAAAGCCCAAGAGACCCAGTACTTC. It yields the protein CACKAQETQYF.

The chain combines TRBV11-2 with TRBJ2-2; D may be TRBD2 (6 bases). V lost 4 bases and J 2 bases, leaving 11 bases between the germline ends. The CDR3 sequence is 15 residues long. Germline CDR1 and CDR2: SGHAT and FQNNGV. CDR3 protein: CASSSGVINTGELFF. As DNA, the CDR3 is TGTGCCAGCAGCTCGGGAGTTATAAACACCGGGGAGCTGTTTTTT.

This chain connects TRBV28 to TRBJ1-3; a possible D gene is TRBD1 (6 bases). The CDR3 is made up of 15 amino acids. In germline, CDR1 is MDHEN, CDR2 SYDVKM. Trimming removed 8 bases at V and 2 bases at J, with 16 bases between. CDR3 bases: TGTGCCAGCGCCACTTCAACAGGGACTGGAAACACCATATATTTT. This encodes CASATSTGTGNTIYF.

The chain carries TRBV10-3 and TRBJ2-2, with D perhaps TRBD1 (5 bases). The germline gives CDR1 ENHRY, CDR2 SYGVKD. V was pared by 3 bases and J by 7 bases, with 12 bases between. This CDR3 comprises 14 residues. DNA for the CDR3: TGTGCCATCAGTGACCCCAGGGTAGGCGGGGAGCTGTTTTTT. It yields the protein CAISDPRVGGELFF.

The rearrangement links TRBV10-3 to TRBJ2-7; D possibly corresponds to TRBD1 (5 bases). From germline, CDR1 is ENHRY and CDR2 SYGVKD. V gave up 0 bases and J gave up 2 bases, with 11 bases separating them. The CDR3 is 15 residues long. Written as DNA, the CDR3 is TGTGCCATCAGTGAGTCGATGGGGCAGCCCTACGAGCAGTACTTC. This sequence encodes CAISESMGQPYEQYF.

The V gene is TRBV14, the J gene TRBJ2-1; D remains ambiguous. Germline V CDR1 and CDR2: SGHDN, FVKESK. CDR3 length: 15 amino acids. Trimming took 1 base from V and 3 from J, leaving 10 bases between them. CDR3 in amino acids: CASSQVWRGYNEQFF. The CDR3 DNA reads TGTGCCAGCAGCCAAGTGTGGAGAGGCTACAATGAGCAGTTCTTC. Supplemented by reference TRBV14 and TRBJ2-1, the full variable domain reads EAGVTQFPSHSVIEKGQTVTLRCDPISGHDNLYWYRRVMGKEIKFLLHFVKESKQDESGMPNNRFLAERTGGTYSTLKVQPAELEDSGVYFCASSQVWRGYNEQFFGPGTRLTVL.

V usage is TRBV2 and J usage is TRBJ2-2; D is perhaps TRBD1 (5 bases). There are 15 residues in the CDR3. V dropped 4 bases and J dropped 1 base, with 10 bases sitting between them. The V gene's germline CDR1 is SNHLY and CDR2 FYNNEI. Here the CDR3 DNA reads TGTGCCAGCAGTGGACAGACTCTGAACACCGGGGAGCTGTTTTTT. Protein sequence: CASSGQTLNTGELFF.

The chain is built from TRBV5-1 and TRBJ1-1; TRBD1 is a possible D gene (6 bases). CDR1 SGHRS and CDR2 YFSETQ come from the germline V gene. This CDR3 region has 15 residues. With 1 base removed from V and 1 base from J, the gap between germline ends came to 11 bases. CDR3 sequence reads: CASSLIGGANTEAFF. CDR3 in DNA: TGCGCCAGCAGCTTGATAGGGGGGGCGAACACTGAAGCTTTCTTT.

This clone appeared a single time. The V gene is TRBV4-1, the J gene TRBJ2-7; weak D call: TRBD2 (6 bases). Germline CDR1 MGHRA, CDR2 YSYEKL. The CDR3 loop spans 15 amino acids. V lost 0 bases and J lost 4, with 13 bases in between. CDR3 in amino acids: CASSQELSGSYEQYF. In DNA, the CDR3 is TGCGCCAGCAGCCAAGAGCTATCCGGGAGTTACGAGCAGTACTTC.

The chain recombines TRBV28 with TRBJ2-5; D may be TRBD2 (5 bases). Germline V CDR1 and CDR2: MDHEN, SYDVKM. V gave up 5 bases and J gave up 3 bases, with 7 bases separating them. This CDR3 spans 12 amino acids. The CDR3 region has the DNA TGTGCCAGCAGTCCGGGGAAAGAGACCCAGTACTTC. Protein: CASSPGKETQYF.

This chain uses TRBV27 with TRBJ1-1, with 8 bases matching TRBD1. The CDR3 has 14 amino acids. Trimming at V came to 4 bases and at J to 1 base, leaving 2 bases not matched to a gene. Germline assignment: CDR1 MNHEY and CDR2 SMNVEV (reference sequence). CDR3 protein: CASSWGTGNTEAFF. CDR3 nucleotide sequence: TGTGCCAGCAGTTGGGGGACAGGGAACACTGAAGCTTTCTTT.

The chain is built from TRBV2 and TRBJ1-2; D uncertain. This CDR3 spans 12 amino acids. V was pared by 6 bases and J by 8 bases, with 13 bases between. Germline values: CDR1 SNHLY, CDR2 FYNNEI. The CDR3 protein is CASSLRFGGYTF. CDR3 DNA: TGTGCCAGCAGCCTCCGGTTCGGGGGCTACACCTTC.

This rearrangement joins TRBV5-4 to TRBJ2-3, with 8 bases that match TRBD2. CDR3 length: 14 amino acids. The V gene end was trimmed by 9 bases and the J gene end by 4 bases; junction bases not matched to a gene: 10. In germline, CDR1 is SGHNT, CDR2 YYREEE (reference sequence). CDR3 residues: CATTPGGSADTQYF. CDR3 nucleotide sequence: TGTGCCACCACCCCGGGGGGGTCCGCAGATACGCAGTATTTT.

The chain links TRBV27 to TRBJ1-1; D not certain. This CDR3 comprises 13 residues. Germline V gene data show CDR1 as MNHEY and CDR2 as SMNVEV (reference sequence). V was clipped by 5 bases and J by 4 bases, with 11 bases between them. The CDR3 DNA reads as TGTGCCAGCAGTACAGAGTTCTTCACTGAAGCTTTCTTT. Translation gives CASSTEFFTEAFF.

This sequence joins TRBV10-2 and TRBJ2-7; 9 positions agree with TRBD1. This CDR3 comprises 17 residues. The J segment lost 2 bases and the V segment lost 0 bases, leaving 8 bases of the junction unmatched. Germline CDR1 and CDR2: WSHSY and SAAADI. DNA for the CDR3: TGCGCCAGCAGTGAGTCTAACCGGGACAGGGACGCCTACGAGCAGTACTTC. Translated, it gives CASSESNRDRDAYEQYF.

This clone was detected a few times. This chain joins TRBV7-2 and TRBJ2-4; D is undetermined. Germline V gene lookup returns CDR1 SGHTA and CDR2 FQGNSA. V was trimmed by 3 bases and J by 14 bases, leaving 17 bases between them. This CDR3 has 13 amino acids. The CDR3: CASSFHPMERKYF. The CDR3 nucleotides are TGTGCCAGCAGCTTCCATCCCATGGAGCGAAAGTACTTC.

The rearrangement links TRBV19 to TRBJ2-7, with 7 positions matching TRBD2. This CDR3 comprises 15 residues. Germline CDR1 is LNHDA and CDR2 is SQIVND (reference sequence). The V gene end was trimmed by 5 bases and the J gene end by 7 bases; junction bases not matched to a gene: 14. The CDR3 DNA is TGTGCCAGTAGTCCTCCCAAGCGGGGACCATGGGAGCAGTACTTC. This codes for CASSPPKRGPWEQYF.

The CDR3, as DNA: TGTGCCAGCACCCGGGGTAAAGTGCCGAAAGGAAACACCATATATTTT. Its protein is CASTRGKVPKGNTIYF. The rearrangement links TRBV2 to TRBJ1-3; D unclear. The germline V and J ends were trimmed by 7 bases and 4 bases, with 20 bases remaining between them. This CDR3 has 16 residues. Germline V CDR1 and CDR2: SNHLY, FYNNEI.